One sample yielded the 16 T cell receptor beta chains listed below, sequenced in a study of T cell responses to AZD1222 COVID-19 vaccine (dated by TCRdb to the early 2020s). The time point label, as the study defines it: about 28 days (+/-7) after the second vaccine dose. The library was prepared using the immunoSEQ multiplex PCR assay. TCRdb's version of the immuneACCESS table is confined to in-frame rearrangements and falls short of the full clone set. An unresolved V gene accounts for under half of the shortfall where checked; the remainder is of unknown origin. The table for this sample lists 60,000 to 95,000 clones; around nine tenths of them were counted only once. Together, the top ten hold roughly 18% of the sample. Sequencing was performed on peripheral blood, taken 28 days after the second AZD1222 dose. All receptors come from an adult who received the AZD1222 COVID-19 vaccine.

The CDR3 coding sequence is TGTGCCAGCAGTTCTACCAGGGGCGGGGAGCTGTTTTTT. The encoded protein is CASSSTRGGELFF. This rearrangement joins TRBV6-2 or TRBV6-3 to TRBJ2-2, with D tentatively TRBD1 (6 bases). This CDR3 comprises 13 residues. Per germline, CDR1 MNHEY and CDR2 SVGEGT. V shed 4 bases and J shed 7 bases, with 10 bases lying between them.

The genes are TRBV2 and TRBJ1-4; no clear D. The CDR3 is 15 residues long. V was cut by 6 bases and J by 8 bases, with 19 bases left in between. The germline V gene encodes CDR1 SNHLY and CDR2 FYNNEI. The CDR3 reads CASSVGLVRGEKLFF. Written as DNA, the CDR3 is TGTGCCAGCAGCGTAGGTCTAGTGCGAGGAGAAAAACTGTTTTTT. The full variable domain, in which reference TRBV2 and TRBJ1-4 provide the parts outside the CDR3, is EPEVTQTPSHQVTQMGQEVILRCVPISNHLYFYWYRQILGQKVEFLVSFYNNEISEKSEIFDDQFSVERPDGSNFTLKIRSTKLEDSAMYFCASSVGLVRGEKLFFGSGTQLSVL.

The chain carries TRBV9 and TRBJ2-7; D remains ambiguous. The V end was cut by 5 bases, the J end by 0 bases, with 18 bases between. Germline lookup yields CDR1 SGDLS and CDR2 YYNGEE. There are 16 residues in the CDR3. DNA of the CDR3: TGTGCCAGCAGTGCTAGTTTAGAGACGGGCTCCTACGAGCAGTACTTC. Its translation: CASSASLETGSYEQYF. The complete variable domain, with remaining parts taken from reference TRBV9 and TRBJ2-7, reads DSGVTQTPKHLITATGQRVTLRCSPRSGDLSVYWYQQSLDQGLQFLIQYYNGEERAKGNILERFSAQQFPDLHSELNLSSLELGDSALYFCASSASLETGSYEQYFGPGTRLTVT.

This clone appeared a single time. The V gene is TRBV4-2, the J gene TRBJ1-2; tentatively, D is TRBD1 (6 bases). Germline CDR1 LGHNA, CDR2 YNFKEQ. V shed 1 base and J shed 1 base, with 19 bases lying between them. The CDR3 is made up of 18 amino acids. The CDR3 is CASSQAPQQGGGNYGYTF. The CDR3 DNA is TGTGCCAGCAGCCAAGCCCCCCAACAGGGAGGGGGTAACTATGGCTACACCTTC.

The chain combines TRBV11-2 with TRBJ1-1, with D unclear. V shed 3 bases and J shed 4 bases, with 9 bases lying between them. The CDR3 sequence is 13 residues long. The germline CDR1 and CDR2 sequences are SGHAT and FQNNGV. In DNA form, the CDR3 reads TGTGCCAGCAGCTTTAGGTTTGGCACTGAAGCTTTCTTT. Translating it yields CASSFRFGTEAFF.

This clone turned up a few times. The chain combines TRBV28 with TRBJ1-5; D might be TRBD1 (5 bases). The CDR3 runs 13 residues. The germline CDR1 and CDR2 sequences are MDHEN and SYDVKM. V shed 6 bases and J shed 4 bases, with 10 bases lying between them. This CDR3 is CASRGRGNQPQHF. CDR3 DNA: TGTGCCAGCAGGGGGAGGGGAAATCAGCCCCAGCATTTT.

J is TRBJ1-1 and V is TRBV29-1, with 7 bases identical to TRBD1. The germline CDR1 and CDR2 sequences are SQVTM and ANQGSEA. The CDR3 length is 13 residues. The V segment lost 7 bases and the J segment 1 base; nucleotides outside the gene matches: 6. This CDR3 reads CSARQGGNTEAFF. The DNA for the CDR3 is TGCAGCGCTCGTCAGGGGGGGAACACTGAAGCTTTCTTT.

CDR3 sequence (DNA): TGTGCCAGCAGGCCTAGGGGGCGGGAGACCCAGTACTTC. Protein sequence: CASRPRGRETQYF. The chain recombines TRBV28 with TRBJ2-5, with 7 bases matching TRBD1. From germline, CDR1 is MDHEN and CDR2 SYDVKM. This CDR3 contains 13 residues. Trimming took 6 bases from V and 5 from J; bases not matched to a gene: 6.

V gene TRBV4-1 combines with J gene TRBJ2-7; D might be TRBD1 or TRBD2, each matching 5 bases. In germline, CDR1 is MGHRA, CDR2 YSYEKL. This CDR3 is built from 13 residues. V was pared by 4 bases and J by 3 bases, with 10 bases between. CDR3 protein: CASSPRGGYEQYF. The DNA for the CDR3 is TGCGCCAGCAGCCCGAGGGGTGGCTACGAGCAGTACTTC.

The V gene is TRBV5-6, the J gene TRBJ1-6; tentative D call: TRBD1 (5 bases). The V end was cut by 2 bases, the J end by 9 bases, with 12 bases between. The CDR3 totals 14 residues. CDR1 is SGHDT, CDR2 YYEEEE, per germline. The CDR3 coding sequence is TGTGCCAGCAGCTTCAGCGGGGCCGGTTCACCCCTCCACTTT. Translation: CASSFSGAGSPLHF.

The V call is TRBV5-6, the J call TRBJ1-2; D gene ambiguous. Trimming cost V 1 base and J 7 bases, with 14 bases left between them. Per germline, CDR1 SGHDT and CDR2 YYEEEE. The CDR3 is 14 residues long. For the CDR3, the DNA is TGTGCCAGCAGCTTGTCAGGCTTCACGTCTGGCTACACCTTC. Translation: CASSLSGFTSGYTF.

CDR3 nucleotide sequence: TGTGCCATCAGTGGACTAGCGGGGGGGCCCAATGAGCAGTTCTTC. Protein product: CAISGLAGGPNEQFF. This chain uses TRBV10-3 with TRBJ2-1; the match to TRBD2 covers 14 bases. There are 15 residues in the CDR3. V shed 4 bases and J 6 bases; nucleotides not matched to a gene: 2. The germline gives CDR1 ENHRY, CDR2 SYGVKD.

This clone was found once. J is TRBJ1-2 and V is TRBV6-4; 10 positions match TRBD1. This CDR3 has 15 residues. Trimming removed 3 bases from V and 7 bases from J; junction bases left unmatched: 8. The germline V gene has CDR1 MRHNA and CDR2 SNTAGT. The CDR3 is CASSEIAGTGAGYTF. As DNA, the CDR3 is TGTGCCAGCAGTGAAATAGCCGGGACAGGGGCTGGCTACACCTTC.

The chain carries TRBV7-3 and TRBJ1-1, with no clear D. CDR1 is SGHTA and CDR2 is FQGTGA in the germline V gene. CDR3 length: 13 residues. V was pared by 1 base and J by 1 base, with 4 bases between. CDR3 nucleotides: TGTGCCAGCAGCTTAAATGGGAACACTGAAGCTTTCTTT. Its protein product is CASSLNGNTEAFF.

This chain joins TRBV3-1 (or the pseudogene TRBV3-2) and TRBJ2-1, with 8 bases matching TRBD2. Germline lookup yields CDR1 LGHDT and CDR2 YNNKEL (reference sequence). Germline trimming cut 4 bases from V and 4 bases from J; bases unmatched to any gene: 3. The CDR3 length is 14 residues. This CDR3 reads CASSLSGGYNEQFF. The CDR3 DNA reads TGTGCCAGCAGCCTCAGCGGGGGATACAATGAGCAGTTCTTC.

J is TRBJ1-1 and V is TRBV19, with 10 bases fitting TRBD1. The CDR3 extends over 17 amino acids. Trimming took 6 bases from V and 5 from J; bases not matched to a gene: 15. The germline V gene encodes CDR1 LNHDA and CDR2 SQIVND (reference sequence). CDR3 sequence: CASSVRQAPGQGTEAFF. CDR3 DNA sequence: TGTGCCAGTAGCGTTAGACAGGCCCCGGGACAGGGGACTGAAGCTTTCTTT.